Sequencing of this TCR beta chain was carried out in a study of T cells in localized non-small cell lung cancer (dated by TCRdb to 2018 to 2020). With regard to the full study: Comparing tumors with uninvolved tumor-adjacent lungs, the study looked at the T cell repertoires of roughly 250 patients with early-stage NSCLC. The cohort comprised roughly 230 treatment-naïve NSCLC patients with resected, localized lung tumors. The mean age of the NSCLC patients was about 62 years, with 120 to 150 men and about a hundred women. Results the study describes overall, beyond this receptor: Uninvolved tumor-adjacent lung showed the highest T cell clonality, higher than tumor, which suggests more focused antigenic responses in the uninvolved tumor-adjacent lung. Because the study design was exploratory, TCR variables were selected using unadjusted p-values without false-discovery rate correction. A median of 57 of the top 100 tumor clones turned up in the paired uninvolved adjacent lung, and fewer than 35 of those clones also ranked among the top 100 of that same adjacent lung. Because multi-region sequencing of the tumors was not done, intratumor heterogeneity could not be ruled out. Higher blood T cell density associated with longer overall survival, while higher adjacent-lung clonality associated with shorter survival.

To note about this clone: Its target antigen remains unknown. Per-nucleotide qualities are absent, and no much larger clonotype sits a single base away.

At diagnosis, peripheral blood, uninvolved tumor-adjacent lung and tumor were collected and were preserved as a mix of fresh-frozen and FFPE material. For TCR repertoire profiling, blood samples were analyzed as peripheral blood mononuclear cells. Trimming removed 4 bases from V and 1 base from J, leaving 8 bases between the germline ends. Based on the germline V gene, the CDR1 and CDR2 sequences are MNHEY and SVGAGI. Including the terminal cysteine and phenylalanine, the CDR3 comprises 13 residues. Left in the record is the CDR3 DNA by itself, 39 bases read in frame from the first base. TCR beta CDR3 regions were sequenced from DNA using the immunoSEQ Assay. The source study handled its data this way. T cell density was computed as TCR beta template counts normalized to usable DNA estimated by amplifying housekeeping genes. Using the preseqR package, richness was estimated by extrapolating to 120,000 templates for tissue samples and 400,000 templates for PBMC samples. Clonality was calculated as one minus Pielou's evenness. Tissue-enriched TCRs were identified by differential abundance testing using productive amino-acid clonotypes, minimum total count 5 and alpha 0.1. The Jaccard Index and the Morisita Overlap Index were used to measure repertoire overlap between compartments. TCR beta CDR3s were clustered by GLIPH together with public tetramer-defined viral CDR3s, and at least three viral sequences plus V-gene enrichment were required for viral motifs. TCRdb provides this immuneACCESS table in a form limited to in-frame rearrangements. Some clones are lacking; in checked studies, under half of them reflect an unresolved V gene, and why the rest are absent is not known. That table supplies the V and J calls and clone size; D and trimming were determined from the DNA. The sample data list around 70,000 clones, and approximately 87% of these were observed just once. The biggest ten clones account for 20% to 25% of the sample.

The sequence was obtained from a male donor older than 55 with stage III squamous cell lung carcinoma. The V and J segments used are TRBV6-5 and TRBJ2-7, with an unclear D gene assignment. The sample was peripheral blood, taken before any cancer treatment. The DNA sequence is TGTGCCAGCAGTTCGGACCAGTCCTACGAGCAGTACTTC. The translation is CASSSDQSYEQYF.